The 9 T cell receptor beta chains in this list originate from one sample, sequenced in a study of blood T cell repertoires in COVID-19. Sequencing was performed with immunoSEQ multiplex PCR; in TCRdb, only in-frame clones are kept and a portion is missing. In the table there are fewer than 35,000 clones, 82% of which are singletons. Material for sequencing was peripheral blood. The receptors here all came from a man older than 75 with active or convalescent COVID-19.

V and J are TRBV24-1 and TRBJ2-1; maybe TRBD1 (5 bases). The CDR3 sequence is 15 residues long. Germline CDR1 KGHDR, CDR2 SFDVKD. The germline V and J ends were trimmed by 1 base and 8 bases, with 14 bases remaining between them. CDR3 sequence reads: CATSDFQGIADEQFF. CDR3 in DNA: TGTGCCACCAGTGATTTTCAGGGAATCGCGGATGAGCAGTTCTTC.

This clone has more than one count but fewer than ten. The chain is built from TRBV5-1 and TRBJ2-7; TRBD2 agrees at 13 bases. Unmatched junction bases numbered 9, after V lost 2 bases and J lost 7 bases. CDR1 is SGHRS, CDR2 YFSETQ, per germline. CDR3 length: 16 amino acids. The CDR3 here is CASSLITSGRAGEQYF. The CDR3 nucleotides read TGCGCCAGCAGCTTAATAACTAGCGGGAGGGCAGGTGAGCAGTACTTC.

The gene calls are TRBV18 and TRBJ1-1; D gene ambiguous. V was clipped by 0 bases and J by 4 bases, with 9 bases between them. The CDR3 is 14 amino acids. CDR1 and CDR2 from the germline V gene are KGHSH and LQKENI. The CDR3 loop reads CASSPPSRGTEAFF. The DNA for the CDR3 is TGTGCCAGCTCACCACCGTCGCGGGGCACTGAAGCTTTCTTT.

The CDR3 sequence: CASSTIMGGNTDTQYF. For the CDR3, the DNA is TGTGCCAGTAGTACCATCATGGGGGGGAACACAGATACGCAGTATTTT. The V gene is TRBV19, the J gene TRBJ2-3; TRBD2 matches at 7 bases. The germline CDR1 and CDR2 sequences are LNHDA and SQIVND (reference sequence). V gave up 4 bases and J gave up 2 bases; unmatched junction bases: 9. This CDR3 region has 16 residues.

The gene calls are TRBV3-1 (or the pseudogene TRBV3-2) and TRBJ1-5; D call uncertain. The CDR3 is 14 amino acids. The V gene's germline CDR1 is LGHDT and CDR2 YNNKEL (reference sequence). Trimming left V 2 bases short and J 3 bases short, with 8 bases between. CDR3 coding DNA: TGTGCCAGCAGCCAATCCGGGTCCAATCAGCCCCAGCATTTT. Amino acids: CASSQSGSNQPQHF.

The chain combines TRBV21-1 with TRBJ1-6; the tabulated D call, TRBD1, remains unverified against the DNA. TRBV21-1 is assigned pseudogene status. The CDR3 is made up of 15 amino acids. The CDR3 DNA follows: TGTGCCAGCAGCAACGATCAGGGATTGGTTTCACCCCTCCACTTT. It codes for CASSNDQGLVSPLHF.

V and J are TRBV2 and TRBJ1-5; 7 bases agree with TRBD1. The length of the CDR3 is 15 residues. Trimming took 8 bases from V and 0 from J; bases not matched to a gene: 7. Germline CDR1 SNHLY, CDR2 FYNNEI. The CDR3 here is CASRQGSFSNQPQHF. In DNA, the CDR3 is TGTGCCAGCCGACAGGGATCTTTTAGCAATCAGCCCCAGCATTTT.

V and J are TRBV3-1 (or the pseudogene TRBV3-2) and TRBJ2-3; the D gene is possibly TRBD1 (6 bases). CDR1 is LGHDT, CDR2 YNNKEL, per germline (reference sequence). Trimming removed 3 bases from V and 7 bases from J, with 14 bases in between. This CDR3 region has 14 residues. The chain's CDR3 is CASSQGGGLNTQYF. The CDR3 DNA reads TGTGCCAGCAGCCAGGGTGGGGGCTTAAATACGCAGTATTTT.

This chain joins TRBV10-1 and TRBJ1-3; D is possibly TRBD1 (5 bases). The germline V gene has CDR1 WNHNN and CDR2 SYGVQD (reference sequence). The CDR3 length is 16 residues. V lost 0 bases, J lost 4 bases, and 13 bases lay in between. The CDR3 spells CASSESTRGSGNTIYF. The CDR3 DNA follows: TGCGCCAGCAGTGAGTCGACACGGGGGTCGGGAAACACCATATATTTT.